This entry features one TCR beta chain sequence. At one end the junction does not follow the germline gene, possibly because of a read error. The CDR3 sequence is 15 residues long. Germline-derived CDR1 and CDR2 are SGHRS and YFSETQ. This sample is part of a study of T cells in Graves' hyperthyroidism and ophthalmopathy. Study details: Peripheral blood was drawn at first diagnosis, prior to all treatment.

The CDR3 regions of TCR beta were amplified from RNA transcripts. First-round RT-PCR with HTBI primers amplified the TCR CDR3 region. TCRdb itself ran the multiplex PCR reads through MiXCR, one entry per CDR3 protein. The repertoire consists of hundreds of thousands of distinct CDR3 sequences, with approximately 20% occurring once and the leading ten covering 40% to 50%. This rearrangement joins TRBV5-1 to TRBJ1-4; 8 bases fit TRBD1. Input material: blood. The source of this sequence is a man aged 35-49 years with Graves' ophthalmopathy. The CDR3 DNA is TGCGCCAGCAGCCGGCAGGGGGCATCGAATGAAGAACTGTTTTTT. It yields the protein CASSRQGASNEELFF.